This is a list of T cell receptor beta chains from one sample in a study of OX40 agonist ivuxolimab in advanced cancers. Data came from immunoSEQ multiplex PCR; TCRdb stores just in-frame clones and leaves some out. Counted here are over 90,000 clones, 90% occurring once; the ten biggest clones make up roughly 0.17%. The input for sequencing was CD4+ or CD8+ T cells sorted from blood, taken in a trial of the OX40 agonist ivuxolimab. All receptors come from an adult with an advanced solid tumor such as melanoma, head and neck, liver or kidney cancer. The conserved cysteine and the conserved F or W are not part of the CDR3 here.

j_call v_call cdr3_aa
TRBJ1-5 TRBV27 ATRTGASNQPQH
TRBJ2-3 TRBV10-1 ASSDSTGDTDTQY
TRBJ1-2 TRBV6-5 ASKDRGGGYT
TRBJ1-4 TRBV7-9 ASSSRAGAHEKLF
TRBJ2-3 TRBV7-8 ASSSSDRGWTDTQY
TRBJ2-7 TRBV19 ASTTTAGSYEQY
TRBJ1-2 TRBV4-1 ASSREQGAPGYT
TRBJ2-7 TRBV6-6 ASKRELVSEQY
TRBJ2-3 TRBV6-5 ASTRTGTSLHTQY
TRBJ2-3 TRBV19 ASSPRTGGTDTQY
. TRBV29-1 SVALSGETQY
TRBJ1-3 TRBV5-1 ASSLATGGNTIY
TRBJ1-5 TRBV29-1 SVGGLNQPQH
TRBJ1-1 TRBV19 ASKATSTGPARNTEAF
TRBJ2-5 TRBV6-1 ASRQSGPETQY
TRBJ2-3 TRBV5-8 ASPALGDSTDTQY
TRBJ2-1 TRBV10-3 AISDSGGGYNEQF
TRBJ2-7 TRBV5-1 ASSLWGTSSYEQY
TRBJ2-7 TRBV10-2 ASSDSYEQY
TRBJ1-5 TRBV30 AWSAGTVNQPQH
TRBJ2-7 TRBV28 ASSSTSGRARYEQY
TRBJ2-7 TRBV10-2 ATRRGVTTYEQY
TRBJ2-2 TRBV29-1 SVRTGTTGELF
TRBJ2-2 TRBV7-9 ASSSPLQGTGELF
TRBJ2-1 TRBV6-1 ASSTLIGGEQF
TRBJ1-2 TRBV7-9 ASSLTTGYT
TRBJ2-1 TRBV19 ASSGQRGYNEQF
TRBJ2-3 TRBV27 ASSTNSRVEY
TRBJ2-5 TRBV11-2 ASSLDRGGRETQY
TRBJ1-1 TRBV5-1 ASSADRGRFAF
TRBJ2-1 TRBV18 ASSPPASYNEQF
TRBJ1-1 TRBV4-1 ASSQRDRGQGAF
TRBJ2-2 TRBV2 ASRERVYSAGELF
TRBJ2-7 TRBV27 ASSSHYRGEQY
TRBJ1-2 TRBV11-2 ASSLDRTLYGYT
TRBJ2-3 TRBV5-4 ASSLGGLDTQY
TRBJ2-2 TRBV19 ASLNAAGELF
TRBJ2-7 TRBV4-1 ASSQPGGAGYSYEQY
TRBJ1-2 TRBV7-6 ASSLHLGGTPYGYT
TRBJ1-4 TRBV5-1 ASSPVLGPNEKLF
TRBJ2-7 TRBV5-1 ASSLGMRDEQY
TRBJ1-4 TRBV6-1 ASRVSTNEKLF
TRBJ1-2 TRBV11-2 ASTTGRLYGYT
TRBJ1-5 TRBV1 TSSQDPHRDLKSQPQH
TRBJ1-5 TRBV30 AWSGSNQPQH
TRBJ1-5 TRBV27 ASSTRQPNQPQH
TRBJ2-2 TRBV30 AARSGPGELF
TRBJ2-2 TRBV29-1 SVQGRLNTGELF
TRBJ1-2 TRBV5-1 ASSLNFYGYT